A single sample is the source of the 19 T cell receptor beta chains below, sequenced in a study of identical twins listed by TCRdb under 2016. Libraries were prepared through 5' RACE. This sample was sequenced with an Illumina HiSeq 2000. The public reads were quality trimmed at Q25 with fastp and then assembled into clones with MiXCR by TCRdb, keeping productive beta chains. One record per CDR3 amino acid sequence lists the most common genes and DNA. In all, the sample holds about 100,000 distinct CDR3 sequences, and 5.9% of those were seen once. Over 9.5% of the sample is held by the ten biggest clonotypes. Specimen: memory T cells sorted from blood. The sample's cell subset or site label is to be understood as: CD45RO+ enriched T cells. The receptors shown here come from a woman in her fifties or sixties in good health.

Only a few counts were recorded for this clonotype. V and J are TRBV5-1 and TRBJ1-2, with TRBD1 as a possible D gene (6 bases). The CDR3 extends over 16 amino acids. Deletions cut 0 bases from V and 5 bases from J, with 17 bases between. CDR1 is SGHRS, CDR2 YFSETQ, per germline. In DNA form, the CDR3 reads TGCGCCAGCAGCTTGGCGGGGGCCGAATATGGATATGGCTACACCTTC. Its translation is CASSLAGAEYGYGYTF.

This sequence joins TRBV20-1 and TRBJ1-4, with D maybe TRBD1 (6 bases). V dropped 5 bases and J dropped 7 bases, with 14 bases sitting between them. Germline-derived CDR1 and CDR2 are DFQATT and SNEGSKA (reference sequence). The CDR3 runs 13 residues. DNA of the CDR3: TGCAGTGCTCAGAAACAGGGTGGTGAAAAACTGTTTTTT. Translation: CSAQKQGGEKLFF.

This clonotype was observed at least ten times. The chain joins TRBV10-3 to TRBJ2-3; possibly TRBD2 for D (6 bases). The ends were cut back, 6 bases at V and 4 bases at J, with 11 bases in the middle. This CDR3 spans 13 amino acids. Germline V gene data show CDR1 as ENHRY and CDR2 as SYGVKD. The DNA for the CDR3 is TGTGCCATCAGGGGCGGGAACCCAGATACGCAGTATTTT. Residues: CAIRGGNPDTQYF.

The CDR3 sequence is CASSTTRGIYGYTF. CDR3 nucleotide sequence: TGTGCCAGTAGTACCACCAGGGGAATCTATGGCTACACCTTC. The genes are TRBV19 and TRBJ1-2; D might be TRBD1 (6 bases). Trimming cost V 4 bases and J 4 bases, with 13 bases left between them. This CDR3 has 14 amino acids. From germline, CDR1 is LNHDA and CDR2 SQIVND (reference sequence). The full variable domain, rest sourced from reference TRBV19 and TRBJ1-2, is DGGITQSPKYLFRKEGQNVTLSCEQNLNHDAMYWYRQDPGQGLRLIYYSQIVNDFQKGDIAEGYSVSREKKESFPLTVTSAQKNPTAFYLCASSTTRGIYGYTFGSGTRLTVV.

This clonotype showed up many times. This chain links TRBV12-3 or TRBV12-4 with TRBJ1-2, with unresolved D. The CDR3 extends over 13 amino acids. V lost 3 bases, J lost 4 bases, and 9 bases lay in between. CDR3 nucleotide sequence: TGTGCCAGCAGTTTGCTTGACACCTATGGCTACACCTTC. It codes for CASSLLDTYGYTF.

By share, this clonotype ranks as medium-sized. V usage is TRBV6-2 or TRBV6-3 and J usage is TRBJ2-1; 9 nucleotides line up with TRBD2. The CDR3 has 15 residues. The V segment lost 0 bases and the J segment 6 bases; nucleotides outside the gene matches: 3. The germline V gene encodes CDR1 MNHEY and CDR2 SVGEGT. The CDR3 reads CASSYSQAGGNEQFF. CDR3 DNA sequence: TGTGCCAGCAGTTACTCCCAAGCGGGAGGCAATGAGCAGTTCTTC.

This clonotype turned up a few times. The gene calls are TRBV29-1 and TRBJ1-1; perhaps TRBD1 as D (5 bases). V gave up 6 bases and J gave up 1 base, with 9 bases separating them. The CDR3 sequence is 12 residues long. In germline, CDR1 is SQVTM, CDR2 ANQGSEA. CDR3 nucleotide sequence: TGCAGCGTAGACGGACAGAACACTGAAGCTTTCTTT. Translating it yields CSVDGQNTEAFF.

This clonotype was seen a few times. The chain employs TRBV6-6 and TRBJ1-6; unclear D gene. Germline assignment: CDR1 MNHNY and CDR2 SVGAGI (reference sequence). V lost 0 bases and J lost 7, with 10 bases in between. The CDR3 totals 15 residues. The CDR3 DNA sequence: TGTGCCAGCAGTTACTCGATAGGGATAAATTCACCCCTCCACTTT. This codes for CASSYSIGINSPLHF.

This chain connects TRBV7-2 to TRBJ1-2; 8 bases fit TRBD1. The germline V gene has CDR1 SGHTA and CDR2 FQGNSA. CDR3 length equals 15 residues. The V segment lost 5 bases and the J segment 4 bases; nucleotides outside the gene matches: 9. The DNA for the CDR3 is TGTGCCAGCAGCGTAGGTAGGGACAGGCCCTATGGCTACACCTTC. Protein product: CASSVGRDRPYGYTF.

There are many counts of this clonotype. This sequence joins TRBV9 and TRBJ2-3; D may be TRBD2 (6 bases). Germline CDR1 is SGDLS and CDR2 is YYNGEE. The CDR3 consists of 13 residues. Trimming removed 0 bases from V and 4 bases from J, with 6 bases in between. The CDR3 loop is CASSVASADTQYF. The CDR3 nucleotides are TGTGCCAGCAGCGTAGCTAGCGCAGATACGCAGTATTTT. Full variable domain (remainder filled in from reference TRBV9 and TRBJ2-3): DSGVTQTPKHLITATGQRVTLRCSPRSGDLSVYWYQQSLDQGLQFLIQYYNGEERAKGNILERFSAQQFPDLHSELNLSSLELGDSALYFCASSVASADTQYFGPGTRLTVL.

This clonotype has ten or more counts. The chain links TRBV3-1 to TRBJ2-2; 13 nucleotides agree with TRBD2. The germline V gene has CDR1 LGHDT and CDR2 YNNKEL (reference sequence). V shed 4 bases, J shed 6 bases, and the junction held 5 bases outside the gene matches. The CDR3 loop spans 16 amino acids. As DNA, the CDR3 is TGTGCCAGCAGCCCTGGACTAGCGGGAGCGGCCGGGGAGCTGTTTTTT. It encodes CASSPGLAGAAGELFF. Complete variable domain (other parts from reference TRBV3-1 and TRBJ2-2): DTAVSQTPKYLVTQMGNDKSIKCEQNLGHDTMYWYKQDSKKFLKIMFSYNNKELIINETVPNRFSPKSPDKAHLNLHINSLELGDSAVYFCASSPGLAGAAGELFFGEGSRLTVL.

This clonotype was picked up many times. V and J are TRBV30 and TRBJ1-2; maybe TRBD1 (5 bases). Trimming left V 4 bases short and J 7 bases short, with 10 bases between. From germline, CDR1 is GTSNPN and CDR2 SVGIG (reference sequence). This CDR3 has 11 residues. In DNA, the CDR3 is TGTGCCTGGAAGGAAAGGGGTGGCTACACCTTC. It yields the protein CAWKERGGYTF.

Many counts were recorded for this clonotype. The V and J genes are TRBV12-3 or TRBV12-4 and TRBJ2-3, with D tentatively TRBD2 (6 bases). The CDR3 totals 15 residues. Trimming cost V 4 bases and J 1 base, with 12 bases left between them. The CDR3 spells CASSSLTSRTDTQYF. DNA for the CDR3: TGTGCCAGCAGTTCTCTTACTAGCCGCACAGATACGCAGTATTTT.

There are many counts of this clonotype. This sequence joins TRBV27 and TRBJ1-2; D is ambiguous. Looked up from germline, CDR1 is MNHEY and CDR2 is SMNVEV (reference sequence). The CDR3 totals 13 residues. The ends were cut back, 5 bases at V and 2 bases at J, with 9 bases in the middle. The CDR3 DNA reads as TGTGCCAGCAGTGAAAGGCAGAACTATGGCTACACCTTC. Translated: CASSERQNYGYTF.

This clonotype was seen only a few times. V and J are TRBV20-1 and TRBJ2-7, with 13 bases matching TRBD2. The CDR3 totals 19 residues. J gave up 3 bases and V 0 bases, and 14 bases lay outside the gene matches. Germline CDR1 DFQATT, CDR2 SNEGSKA (reference sequence). CDR3 amino acids: CSARDFFRTGLAGDYEQYF. In DNA, the CDR3 is TGCAGTGCTAGAGATTTTTTCAGGACAGGACTAGCGGGAGACTACGAGCAGTACTTC.

This clonotype occurred many times. The chain links TRBV28 to TRBJ2-7, with TRBD1 matching 11 bases. This CDR3 region has 16 residues. From germline, CDR1 is MDHEN and CDR2 SYDVKM. Trimming at V came to 5 bases and at J to 12 bases, leaving 18 bases not matched to a gene. The CDR3 region has the DNA TGTGCCAGCAGTATCTCCGGGACAGGGGGGAAACGGATGCTGTACGTC. Translated: CASSISGTGGKRMLYV.

In regard to this clonotype: One base away lies a much larger clone, so this may be a sequencing read error. The chain has TRBV5-6 and TRBJ2-1; 11 bases fit TRBD2. Germline V gives CDR1 SGHDT, CDR2 YYEEEE. The CDR3 spans 19 residues. J lost 0 bases, V lost 3 bases, and 11 bases had no gene match. The CDR3 here is CASSCTASGRTSSYNEQFF. The DNA for the CDR3 is TGTGCCAGCAGCTGTACGGCTAGCGGGAGGACAAGCTCCTACAATGAGCAGTTCTTC.

This clonotype was detected many times. The chain carries TRBV20-1 and TRBJ2-7, with 13 bases aligning to TRBD2. The CDR3 runs to 14 residues. From germline, CDR1 is DFQATT and CDR2 SNEGSKA (reference sequence). J gave up 6 bases and V 6 bases, and 8 bases lay outside the gene matches. CDR3 bases: TGCAGTGCGCGAACTAGCGGGAGGGCCGGCGAGCAGTACTTC. Amino acids: CSARTSGRAGEQYF.

Many counts were recorded for this clonotype. This chain connects TRBV19 to TRBJ2-7; D is ambiguous. From germline, CDR1 is LNHDA and CDR2 SQIVND (reference sequence). The CDR3 loop spans 9 amino acids. The V and J ends lost 7 bases and 5 bases respectively, with 3 bases between them. This CDR3 is CASINEQYV. The CDR3 coding sequence is TGTGCCAGTATAAACGAGCAGTACGTC.